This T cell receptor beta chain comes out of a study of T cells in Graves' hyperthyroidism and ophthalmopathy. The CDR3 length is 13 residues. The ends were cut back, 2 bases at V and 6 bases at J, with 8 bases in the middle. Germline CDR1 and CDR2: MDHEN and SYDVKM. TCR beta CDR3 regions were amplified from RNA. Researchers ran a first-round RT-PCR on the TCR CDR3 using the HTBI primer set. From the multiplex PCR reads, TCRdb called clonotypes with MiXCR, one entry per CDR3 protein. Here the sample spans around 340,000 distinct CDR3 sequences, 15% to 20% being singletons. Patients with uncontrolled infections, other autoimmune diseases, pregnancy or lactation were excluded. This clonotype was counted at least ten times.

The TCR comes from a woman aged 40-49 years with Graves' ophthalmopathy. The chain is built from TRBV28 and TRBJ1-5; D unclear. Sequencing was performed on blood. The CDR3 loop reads CASSLVGSQPQHF. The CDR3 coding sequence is TGTGCCAGCAGTTTAGTAGGGAGTCAGCCCCAGCATTTT.